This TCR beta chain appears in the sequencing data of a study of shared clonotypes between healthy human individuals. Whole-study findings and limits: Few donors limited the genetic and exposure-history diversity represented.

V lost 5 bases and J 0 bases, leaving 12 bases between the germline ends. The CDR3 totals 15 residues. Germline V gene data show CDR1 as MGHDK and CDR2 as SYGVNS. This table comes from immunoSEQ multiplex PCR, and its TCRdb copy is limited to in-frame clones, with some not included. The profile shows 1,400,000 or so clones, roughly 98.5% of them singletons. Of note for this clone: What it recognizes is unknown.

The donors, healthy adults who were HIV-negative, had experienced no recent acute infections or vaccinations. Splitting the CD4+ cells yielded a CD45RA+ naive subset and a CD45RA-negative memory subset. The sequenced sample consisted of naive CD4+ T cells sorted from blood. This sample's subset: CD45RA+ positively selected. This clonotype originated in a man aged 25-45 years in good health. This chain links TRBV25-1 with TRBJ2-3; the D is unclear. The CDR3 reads CASSQRQDSTDTQYF. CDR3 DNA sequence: TGTGCCAGCAGTCAACGGCAGGATAGCACAGATACGCAGTATTTT.